This T cell receptor (beta chain) was observed in a study of blood T cells in healthy people across ages. This CDR3 region has 16 residues. Trimming took 4 bases from V and 0 from J, leaving 15 bases between them. Per the germline V gene, CDR1 is MNHEY and CDR2 is SVGEGT. The sample holds a few counts of this clonotype. A sample-barcoded 5' primer and a J-beta primer mix were used in a second PCR of roughly 7 to 11 cycles. CDR3-containing paired-end reads numbering at least 2.5 million came from each sample. TCRdb re-called the 5' RACE reads with MiXCR, one entry per CDR3 protein. The sample includes around 1,000,000 distinct CDR3 sequences, under 30% of them seen just once. This same sample was also taken into another study, of T cells of mothers and their children. This second study notes: Once extracted, all RNA went into cDNA synthesis at around 1.6 ug per 15 ul.

The receptor comes from a girl aged 2 to 9 in good health. The sequenced sample was blood. The chain joins TRBV6-2 or TRBV6-3 to TRBJ2-5; D gene unclear. CDR3 amino acids: CASSFNIGQYQETQYF. In DNA, the CDR3 is TGTGCCAGCAGTTTTAATATAGGCCAGTACCAAGAGACCCAGTACTTC.